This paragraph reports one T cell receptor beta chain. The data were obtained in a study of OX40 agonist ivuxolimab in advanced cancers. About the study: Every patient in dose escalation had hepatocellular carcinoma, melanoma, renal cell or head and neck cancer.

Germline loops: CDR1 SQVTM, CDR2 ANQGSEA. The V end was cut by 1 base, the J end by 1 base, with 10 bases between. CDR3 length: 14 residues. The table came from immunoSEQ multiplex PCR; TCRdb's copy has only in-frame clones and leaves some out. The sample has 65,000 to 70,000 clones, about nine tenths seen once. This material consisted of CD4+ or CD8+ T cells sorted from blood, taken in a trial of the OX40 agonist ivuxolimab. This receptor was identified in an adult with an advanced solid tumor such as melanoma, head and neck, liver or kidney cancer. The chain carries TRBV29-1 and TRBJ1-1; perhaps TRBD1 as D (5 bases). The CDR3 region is CSVEGGVGNTEAFF. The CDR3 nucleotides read TGCAGCGTTGAAGGGGGGGTCGGGAACACTGAAGCTTTCTTT.